The present entry profiles one TCR beta chain with its context. The sample originates from a study of blood T cell repertoires in COVID-19. About the study: The study drew acute and convalescent COVID-19 samples from the United States, Italy and Spain. Sources were T cells, B-cell-depleted T cells, or PBMCs; the material itself was cDNA or gDNA.

Original processing notes: Estimated nucleated cell counts came from reference gene primer amplification. Profiling relied on immunoSEQ multiplex PCR, and the TCRdb table lists in-frame clones only, not all of them. V and J calls and clone size follow that table, whereas D and trimming were derived from the DNA. This table has tens of thousands of clones, around nine tenths appearing once. This receptor was identified in a man aged 40-49 years with acute or convalescent COVID-19. The sequenced sample consisted of peripheral blood.

Written as DNA, the CDR3 is TGCGCCAGCAAACCAGTAGGGGATAATTCACCCCTCCACTTT. Its protein is CASKPVGDNSPLHF. The V call is TRBV5-1, the J call TRBJ1-6; the D gene is possibly TRBD1 (5 bases). Trimming took off 6 bases at V and 5 bases at J, with 12 bases between the two ends. Germline CDR1 and CDR2: SGHRS and YFSETQ. The CDR3 runs 14 residues.